The clone carrying this T cell receptor (beta chain) was counted between two and nine times. The antigen remains undetermined. This entry comes from a study of response to subunit inactivated influenza vaccine. General study points: New T cells are recruited in small numbers by each seasonal influenza vaccination, according to the authors' suggestion.

The CDR3 covers 15 residues. CDR1 and CDR2 (germline): SEHNR, FQNEAQ (reference sequence). V was pared by 3 bases and J by 0 bases, with 9 bases between. TCRdb processed the RT-PCR reads anew with MiXCR; each CDR3 protein has one entry. The table has about 620,000 distinct CDR3 sequences, about 12% seen once. The rearrangement uses TRBV7-9 and TRBJ2-1; possibly TRBD1 for D (6 bases). The sequenced sample was PBMCs from blood, obtained on the day of vaccination. This clonotype originated in a man in his fifties who received an inactivated influenza vaccine. The CDR3 spells CASSFSRGSYNEQFF. The CDR3 region has the DNA TGTGCCAGCAGCTTCTCCAGGGGCTCCTACAATGAGCAGTTCTTC.